These 10 T cell receptor beta chains were sequenced from one sample in a study of T cells in tuberculosis. As to time point: new active TB diagnosis, blood taken before or within 7 days of starting treatment. Produced via immunoSEQ multiplex PCR; TCRdb's table is partial and in-frame only. The table includes about 33,000 clones, about 90% detected once. Material: PBMCs, obtained at tuberculosis diagnosis. The receptors stem from an adult with tuberculosis.

V usage is TRBV28 and J usage is TRBJ1-2, with 9 nucleotides matching TRBD1. Germline V gene sequence: CDR1 MDHEN, CDR2 SYDVKM. This CDR3 spans 12 amino acids. V lost 4 bases to trimming and J lost 8 bases; unmatched junction nucleotides: 2. In nucleotides, the CDR3 is TGTGCCAGCAGTTCGGGACAGGGCGGCTACACCTTC. Its translation is CASSSGQGGYTF.

The CDR3 bases are TGTGCTAGTGGCTCCAGGGGGCTTAGCACTGAAGCTTTCTTT. Protein sequence: CASGSRGLSTEAFF. The chain carries TRBV12-5 and TRBJ1-1; 8 bases are shared with TRBD1. Germline CDR1 reads LGHNT; CDR2 reads FRNRAP. The CDR3 has 14 residues. Trimming cost V 6 bases and J 4 bases; bases outside gene matches: 7.

The J gene is TRBJ1-2, the V gene TRBV9; no clear D gene. V was clipped by 0 bases and J by 6 bases, with 12 bases between them. The CDR3 loop spans 14 amino acids. CDR1 and CDR2 (germline): SGDLS, YYNGEE. DNA for the CDR3: TGTGCCAGCAGCGTAGTTCCCGGGAGCGATGGCTACACCTTC. Residues: CASSVVPGSDGYTF. Combining the CDR3 with reference TRBV9 and TRBJ1-2 gives the whole variable domain DSGVTQTPKHLITATGQRVTLRCSPRSGDLSVYWYQQSLDQGLQFLIQYYNGEERAKGNILERFSAQQFPDLHSELNLSSLELGDSALYFCASSVVPGSDGYTFGSGTRLTVV.

V gene TRBV11-2 combines with J gene TRBJ2-7; D is possibly TRBD2 (6 bases). In germline, CDR1 is SGHAT, CDR2 FQNNGV. The CDR3 has 12 residues. Deletions cut 1 base from V and 5 bases from J, with 6 bases between. This CDR3 is CASSLAGDEQYF. The CDR3 DNA follows: TGTGCCAGCAGCTTAGCGGGGGACGAGCAGTACTTC.

The rearrangement joins TRBV5-1 to TRBJ2-7; D might be TRBD1 (5 bases). Germline values: CDR1 SGHRS, CDR2 YFSETQ. The CDR3 has 16 amino acids. Trimming cost V 4 bases and J 3 bases, with 20 bases left between them. In DNA, the CDR3 is TGCGCCAGCAGCCCCCCAGAGGCAGGGAACTTCTACGAGCAGTACTTC. Residues: CASSPPEAGNFYEQYF.

This sequence joins TRBV4-1 and TRBJ2-7; 10 bases match TRBD1. V lost 0 bases and J lost 6; bases outside the gene matches: 5. The CDR3 loop spans 15 amino acids. CDR1 is MGHRA and CDR2 is YSYEKL in the germline V gene. For the CDR3, the DNA is TGCGCCAGCAGCCAAGAACCGGGACAGGGGAGCGAGCAGTACTTC. It encodes CASSQEPGQGSEQYF.

The chain couples TRBV29-1 to TRBJ1-1; D gene unclear. Germline V gene lookup returns CDR1 SQVTM and CDR2 ANQGSEA. The CDR3 is made up of 12 amino acids. Trimming removed 5 bases from V and 1 base from J, with 8 bases in between. CDR3 coding DNA: TGCAGCGTTTTGGGGAGGAACACTGAAGCTTTCTTT. As protein: CSVLGRNTEAFF.

V gene TRBV11-2 combines with J gene TRBJ2-7; 11 bases match TRBD1. The CDR3 has 15 amino acids. CDR1 and CDR2 from the germline V gene are SGHAT and FQNNGV. V lost 7 bases and J lost 4; bases outside the gene matches: 9. CDR3 residues: CASTSPGQGVYEQYF. The DNA for the CDR3 is TGTGCCAGCACCTCTCCGGGACAGGGGGTGTACGAGCAGTACTTC.

This clone was seen just once. The J gene is TRBJ2-3, the V gene TRBV2; D gene ambiguous. CDR1 is SNHLY, CDR2 FYNNEI, per germline. Trimming stripped 5 bases from V and 3 bases from J, with 6 bases between. The CDR3 is 12 amino acids. The DNA for the CDR3 is TGTGCCAGCAGTCCCATGACAGATACGCAGTATTTT. It specifies CASSPMTDTQYF.

In the case of this clone: At one boundary the junction diverges from the germline segment, which might be a read error. This chain joins TRBV7-7 and TRBJ2-1; TRBD2 matches 12 bases. The CDR3 has 17 residues. Germline CDR1 SSHAT, CDR2 FNYEAQ (reference sequence). CDR3 DNA sequence: TGTGCTAGCAGTCATACCCCCTCTAGCGGGAGGGCCGGTGAGCAGTTCTTC. Its protein is CASSHTPSSGRAGEQFF.